The 21 T cell receptor beta chains below all came from one sample that was sequenced in a study of identical twins (dated by TCRdb to 2016 to 2017). Library method: 5' RACE. TCRdb shows the sequencer as Illumina HiSeq 2000. TCRdb applied fastp at Q25 and MiXCR to the public reads, then kept only in-frame beta chains. Rows with one shared CDR3 protein collapse into an entry with the most common genes and DNA. The sample table lists 250,000 or so distinct CDR3 sequences, roughly 7% of them with a count of one. Jointly, the top ten make up 3% to 4% of the sample. The sample was also reused in another study, on yellow fever vaccine responses in identical twins.

Specimen: memory (CD45RO+) T cells sorted from blood. The label giving this sample's cell subset or site can be read as: CD45RO+ enriched T cells. These TCRs come from a woman between 18 and 30 years old in good health.

This clonotype turned up a few times. The chain links TRBV6-4 to TRBJ2-3; TRBD2 is a possible D gene (5 bases). The V end was cut by 2 bases, the J end by 4 bases, with 10 bases between. CDR1 is MRHNA, CDR2 SNTAGT, per germline. The CDR3 is made up of 14 amino acids. The CDR3 bases are TGTGCCAGCAGTGACATTCCCGGGGCAGATACGCAGTATTTT. Protein: CASSDIPGADTQYF.

The table lists this clonotype with many counts. The chain combines TRBV24-1 with TRBJ2-7; possible D gene TRBD1, 5 bases. The V and J ends lost 2 bases and 6 bases respectively, with 13 bases between them. The CDR3 is 14 amino acids. Germline CDR1 and CDR2: KGHDR and SFDVKD. The CDR3 loop is CATSDSRALFEQYF. Written as DNA, the CDR3 is TGTGCCACCAGTGATTCCAGGGCCCTCTTCGAGCAGTACTTC.

The chain has TRBV19 and TRBJ1-1; no clear D. Between the trimmed V and J ends, which lost 10 bases and 2 bases, there was a span of 11 bases. CDR3 length: 12 residues. Germline values: CDR1 LNHDA, CDR2 SQIVND (reference sequence). CDR3 amino acids: CATRTYNTEAFF. The CDR3 DNA is TGTGCCACAAGAACGTACAACACTGAAGCTTTCTTT.

This clonotype turned up a few times. CDR3 DNA: TGTGCCAGCAGCCCTACTAGCCCGACTGTCGCCGGGGAGCTGTTTTTT. It yields the protein CASSPTSPTVAGELFF. The V call is TRBV7-9, the J call TRBJ2-2, with D perhaps TRBD2 (6 bases). Between the trimmed V and J ends, which lost 5 bases and 6 bases, there was a span of 19 bases. Germline V gives CDR1 SEHNR, CDR2 FQNEAQ (reference sequence). This CDR3 contains 16 residues.

This clonotype occurred many times. The chain combines TRBV5-4 with TRBJ2-1, with 8 bases lining up with TRBD1. The CDR3 has 12 residues. Germline V gene lookup returns CDR1 SGHNT and CDR2 YYREEE (reference sequence). Unmatched junction bases numbered 5, after V lost 6 bases and J lost 9 bases. CDR3 residues: CASIQGDGEQFF. DNA for the CDR3: TGTGCCAGCATACAGGGGGATGGTGAGCAGTTCTTC.

This clonotype was observed many times. The V call is TRBV15, the J call TRBJ2-7; TRBD2 matches 9 bases. The CDR3 consists of 19 residues. With V trimmed by 0 bases and J by 2 bases, 14 bases remained unmatched. Germline-derived CDR1 and CDR2 are LNHNV and YYDKDF (reference sequence). The CDR3 spells CATSREFQLATSGTYEQYF. CDR3 coding DNA: TGTGCCACCAGCAGAGAGTTTCAACTCGCGACTAGCGGAACCTACGAGCAGTACTTC.

V is TRBV5-1 and J is TRBJ1-4; no definite D call. This CDR3 region has 16 residues. CDR1 and CDR2 (germline): SGHRS, YFSETQ. Trimming cost V 4 bases and J 4 bases, with 17 bases left between them. The CDR3 DNA reads as TGCGCCAGCAGCCTTTCTGCCTCAACCAATAATGAAAAACTGTTTTTT. It encodes CASSLSASTNNEKLFF.

This clonotype was seen more than once but under ten times. The CDR3 region is CSARTASGRSYNEQFF. DNA of the CDR3: TGCAGTGCTAGAACGGCTAGCGGGAGATCCTACAATGAGCAGTTCTTC. The chain has TRBV20-1 and TRBJ2-1; 10 nucleotides match TRBD2. CDR1 and CDR2 (germline): DFQATT, SNEGSKA (reference sequence). The CDR3 covers 16 residues. The ends lost 2 bases at V and 1 base at J; junction bases unmatched: 5.

This clonotype was found many times. The V gene is TRBV3-1, the J gene TRBJ2-1; 13 nucleotides match TRBD2. The V and J ends lost 5 bases and 0 bases, in that order; junction bases with no gene match: 1. CDR3 size: 16 residues. CDR1 and CDR2 (germline): LGHDT, YNNKEL (reference sequence). The CDR3 loop reads CASSRTSGGSYNEQFF. For the CDR3, the DNA is TGTGCCAGCAGCAGGACTAGCGGGGGCTCCTACAATGAGCAGTTCTTC.

The rearrangement links TRBV18 to TRBJ2-3, with 9 bases identical to TRBD2. V shed 4 bases and J 5 bases; nucleotides not matched to a gene: 13. Germline lookup yields CDR1 KGHSH and CDR2 LQKENI. The CDR3 length is 17 residues. In DNA, the CDR3 is TGTGCCAGCTCACACGGCCCGGCGGGGGGGAATGGAGATACGCAGTATTTT. This codes for CASSHGPAGGNGDTQYF.

This clonotype was recorded many times. V is TRBV6-1 and J is TRBJ1-2, with TRBD1 matching 8 bases. CDR1 and CDR2 from the germline V gene are MNHNS and SASEGT. The CDR3 consists of 15 residues. V shed 5 bases and J 5 bases; nucleotides not matched to a gene: 10. CDR3 in amino acids: CASSKSGTGTYGYTF. The CDR3 nucleotides read TGTGCCAGCAGTAAGTCCGGGACAGGAACATATGGCTACACCTTC.

This clonotype was recorded many times. The chain employs TRBV10-3 and TRBJ1-2; 7 nucleotides align to TRBD1. This CDR3 comprises 14 residues. The ends lost 2 bases at V and 7 bases at J; junction bases unmatched: 7. CDR1 is ENHRY and CDR2 is SYGVKD in the germline V gene. The CDR3 bases are TGTGCCATCAGTGAGCTCGAAGGGGGCTCTGGCTACACCTTC. Residues: CAISELEGGSGYTF.

The chain couples TRBV6-5 to TRBJ1-2; tentatively, D is TRBD1 (6 bases). CDR1 and CDR2 (germline): MNHEY, SVGAGI. V was clipped by 0 bases and J by 4 bases, with 15 bases between them. This CDR3 spans 16 amino acids. The CDR3 nucleotides are TGTGCCAGCAGTTACTCGATACAGGGCAACCTCTATGGCTACACCTTC. Its protein product is CASSYSIQGNLYGYTF.

This clonotype has a count of ten or more. The chain carries TRBV12-3 or TRBV12-4 and TRBJ2-3; D gene unclear. This CDR3 is 13 amino acids long. Trimming cost V 3 bases and J 4 bases, with 8 bases left between them. For the CDR3, the DNA is TGTGCCAGCAGTTTTAACCAGCCAGATACGCAGTATTTT. Translating it yields CASSFNQPDTQYF.

The chain employs TRBV7-7 and TRBJ2-2, with D hard to call. V was trimmed by 6 bases and J by 3 bases, leaving 14 bases between them. Germline CDR1 and CDR2: SSHAT and FNYEAQ (reference sequence). This CDR3 has 15 amino acids. CDR3 residues: CASREGILDTGELFF. For the CDR3, the DNA is TGTGCCAGCAGGGAAGGGATTTTGGACACCGGGGAGCTGTTTTTT. The variable domain in full, with the rest retrieved from reference TRBV7-7 and TRBJ2-2, is GAGVSQSPRYKVTKRGQDVTLRCDPISSHATLYWYQQALGQGPEFLTYFNYEAQPDKSGLPSDRFSAERPEGSISTLTIQRTEQRDSAMYRCASREGILDTGELFFGEGSRLTVL.

In its sample, this clonotype was seen many times. As DNA, the CDR3 is TGTGCCAGCAGCACGGGACTAGGGTTGTCTAGCACAGATACGCAGTATTTT. Protein: CASSTGLGLSSTDTQYF. The rearrangement uses TRBV12-3 or TRBV12-4 and TRBJ2-3, with 8 bases identical to TRBD2. Germline trimming cut 6 bases from V and 0 bases from J; bases unmatched to any gene: 11. The CDR3 runs to 17 residues.

At least ten counts were recorded for this clonotype. DNA of the CDR3: TGTGCCAGCAGTGACGGCTTATCGGGGTATTCACCCCTCCACTTT. Its protein is CASSDGLSGYSPLHF. The chain links TRBV12-3 or TRBV12-4 to TRBJ1-6; D is uncertain. This CDR3 region has 15 residues. The ends were cut back, 5 bases at V and 8 bases at J, with 16 bases in the middle.

The V call is TRBV5-1, the J call TRBJ2-1; possible D gene TRBD1, 6 bases. The length of the CDR3 is 16 residues. The germline CDR1 and CDR2 sequences are SGHRS and YFSETQ. Trimming took off 4 bases at V and 3 bases at J, with 17 bases between the two ends. Here the CDR3 reads CASSTPDSSDYNEQFF. The CDR3 DNA reads TGCGCCAGCAGCACCCCGGACAGTTCAGACTACAATGAGCAGTTCTTC. Drawing the rest from reference TRBV5-1 and TRBJ2-1, the complete variable domain is KAGVTQTPRYLIKTRGQQVTLSCSPISGHRSVSWYQQTPGQGLQFLFEYFSETQRNKGNFPGRFSGRQFSNSRSEMNVSTLELGDSALYLCASSTPDSSDYNEQFFGPGTRLTVL.

In its sample, this clonotype was seen a few times. The V gene is TRBV25-1, the J gene TRBJ2-3; perhaps D is TRBD1 or TRBD2 (6 bases each). Germline loops: CDR1 MGHDK, CDR2 SYGVNS. The CDR3 runs 15 residues. The V gene lost 4 bases and the J gene lost 3 bases, with 14 bases spanning the gap. CDR3 loop: CASSAHRGQTDTQYF. The CDR3 coding sequence is TGTGCCAGCAGTGCCCACCGGGGGCAGACAGATACGCAGTATTTT.

This clonotype occurred many times. This rearrangement joins TRBV3-1 to TRBJ2-5; D is possibly TRBD1 (6 bases). CDR3 size: 14 residues. Germline V gene data show CDR1 as LGHDT and CDR2 as YNNKEL (reference sequence). The V end was cut by 0 bases, the J end by 4 bases, with 9 bases between. The CDR3 DNA is TGTGCCAGCAGCCAAGATTTAGGGGGAGAGACCCAGTACTTC. This sequence encodes CASSQDLGGETQYF.

This clonotype was detected many times. V usage is TRBV12-3 or TRBV12-4 and J usage is TRBJ2-1; tentatively, D is TRBD2 (6 bases). There are 15 residues in the CDR3. Trimming took 9 bases from V and 0 from J, leaving 15 bases between them. The DNA of the CDR3 is TGTGCCAGTTTAGCGGCAGCAGGCTCCTACAATGAGCAGTTCTTC. It encodes CASLAAAGSYNEQFF.